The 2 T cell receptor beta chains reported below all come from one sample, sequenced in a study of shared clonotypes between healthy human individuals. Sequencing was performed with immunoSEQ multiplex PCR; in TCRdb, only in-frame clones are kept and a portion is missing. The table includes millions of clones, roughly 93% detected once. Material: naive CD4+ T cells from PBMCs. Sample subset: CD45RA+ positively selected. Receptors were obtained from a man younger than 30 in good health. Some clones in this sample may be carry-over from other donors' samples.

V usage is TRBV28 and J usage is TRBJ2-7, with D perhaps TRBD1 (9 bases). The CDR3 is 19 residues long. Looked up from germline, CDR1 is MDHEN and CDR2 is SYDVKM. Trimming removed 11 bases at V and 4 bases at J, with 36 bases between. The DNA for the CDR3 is TGTGCCGTACAGGGGGCTTTACAAAATAGCGGGATAGCTTTGTACGAGCAGTACTTC. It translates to CAVQGALQNSGIALYEQYF.

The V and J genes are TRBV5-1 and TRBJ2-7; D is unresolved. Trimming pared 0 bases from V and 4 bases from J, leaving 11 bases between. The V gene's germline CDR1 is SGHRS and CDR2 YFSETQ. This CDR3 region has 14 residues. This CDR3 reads CASSLAPSPYEQYF. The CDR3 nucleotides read TGCGCCAGCAGCTTGGCCCCATCCCCTTACGAGCAGTACTTC.